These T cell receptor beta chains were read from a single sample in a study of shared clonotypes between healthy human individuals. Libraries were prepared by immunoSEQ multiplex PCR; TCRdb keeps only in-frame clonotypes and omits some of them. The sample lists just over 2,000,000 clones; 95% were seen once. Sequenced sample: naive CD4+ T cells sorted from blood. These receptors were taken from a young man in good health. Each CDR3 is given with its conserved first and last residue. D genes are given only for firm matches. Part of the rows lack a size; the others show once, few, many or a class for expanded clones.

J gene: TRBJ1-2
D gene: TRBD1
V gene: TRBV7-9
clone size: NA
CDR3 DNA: TGTGCCAGCAGCTACCCTCCCAGGGACAGGAACTATGGCTACACCTTC
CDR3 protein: CASSYPPRDRNYGYTF

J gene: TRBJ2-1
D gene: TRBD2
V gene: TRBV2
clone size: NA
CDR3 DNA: TGTGCCAGCAGTGAGATAATTGCGGGAGAGGAGCAGTTCTTC
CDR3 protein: CASSEIIAGEEQFF

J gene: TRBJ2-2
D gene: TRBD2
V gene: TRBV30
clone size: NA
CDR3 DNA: TGTGCCTGGAGTGTTGGTAGGCGGGGGTACCCCGGGGAGCTGTTTTTT
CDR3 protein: CAWSVGRRGYPGELFF

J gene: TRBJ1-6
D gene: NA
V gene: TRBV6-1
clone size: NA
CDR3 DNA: TGTGCCAGCAGTGGAGTTGACGGGGTCAATTGGAGAACCCTCCACTTT
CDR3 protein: CASSGVDGVNWRTLHF

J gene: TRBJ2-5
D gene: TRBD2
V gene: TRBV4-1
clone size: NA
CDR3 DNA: TGCGCCAGCAGCCAAATAGCGGGGGTAGAGACCCAGTACTTC
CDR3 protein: CASSQIAGVETQYF

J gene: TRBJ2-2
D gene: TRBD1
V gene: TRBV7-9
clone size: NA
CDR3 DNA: TGTGCCAGCAGCTTAGGACAGGGATACACCGGGGAGCTGTTTTTT
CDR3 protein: CASSLGQGYTGELFF

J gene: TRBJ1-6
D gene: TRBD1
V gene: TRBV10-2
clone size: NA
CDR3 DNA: TGCGCCAGCAGTGAGGGACAGGGCCCTGGTTCACCCCTCCACTTT
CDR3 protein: CASSEGQGPGSPLHF

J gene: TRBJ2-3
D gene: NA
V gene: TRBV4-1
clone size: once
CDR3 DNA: TGCGCCAGCAGCCAAATAGGACGCACAGATACGCAGTATTTT
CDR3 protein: CASSQIGRTDTQYF

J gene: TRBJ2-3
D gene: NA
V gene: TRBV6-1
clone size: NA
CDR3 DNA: TGTGCCAGCAGTGAATTAAAAAGGGGGATTAGCACAGATACGCAGTATTTT
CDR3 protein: CASSELKRGISTDTQYF

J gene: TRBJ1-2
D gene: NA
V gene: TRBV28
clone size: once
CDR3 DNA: TGTGCCAGCAGTTTACCCGGTCAGCTCTATGGCTACACCTTC
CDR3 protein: CASSLPGQLYGYTF

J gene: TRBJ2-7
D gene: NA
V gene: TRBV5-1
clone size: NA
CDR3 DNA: TGCGCCAGCAGGGTCTCAGGGATCTACGAGCAGTACTTC
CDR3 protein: CASRVSGIYEQYF

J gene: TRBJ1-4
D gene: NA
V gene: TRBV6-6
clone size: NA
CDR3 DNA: TGTGCCAGCAGTTTCCCCGGCATAGGCAATGAAAAACTGTTTTTT
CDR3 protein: CASSFPGIGNEKLFF

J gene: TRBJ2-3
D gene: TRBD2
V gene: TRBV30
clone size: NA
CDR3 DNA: TGTGCCTGGAGTAACCTAGCGGGAGGGAAGGATACGCAGTATTTT
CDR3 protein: CAWSNLAGGKDTQYF

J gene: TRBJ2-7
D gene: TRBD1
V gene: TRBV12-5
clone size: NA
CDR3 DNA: TGTGCTAGTGGTTTGGTGGTGGACAGGGGGTCATACGAGCAGTACTTC
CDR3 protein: CASGLVVDRGSYEQYF

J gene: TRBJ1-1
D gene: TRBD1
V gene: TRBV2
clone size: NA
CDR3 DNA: TGTGCCAGCAGATACACAGGGGACACTGAAGCTTTCTTT
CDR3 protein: CASRYTGDTEAFF

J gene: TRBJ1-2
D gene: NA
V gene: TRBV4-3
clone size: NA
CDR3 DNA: TGCGCCAGCAGCCAAGGCCAGGGGTATGGCTACACCTTC
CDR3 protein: CASSQGQGYGYTF

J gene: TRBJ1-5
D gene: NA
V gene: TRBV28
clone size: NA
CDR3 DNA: TGTGCCAGCAGTTTGTCAGGGATGGGATCTCGCAATCAGCCCCAGCATTTT
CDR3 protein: CASSLSGMGSRNQPQHF

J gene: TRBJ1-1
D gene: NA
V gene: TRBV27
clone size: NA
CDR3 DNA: TGTGCCAGCAGTTCACATAGAATGAACACTGAAGCTTTCTTT
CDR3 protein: CASSSHRMNTEAFF

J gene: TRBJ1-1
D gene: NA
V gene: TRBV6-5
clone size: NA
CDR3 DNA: TGTGCCAGCAGTTTCTCCGGGGGGCGAGTACGGACTGAAGCTTTCTTT
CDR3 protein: CASSFSGGRVRTEAFF

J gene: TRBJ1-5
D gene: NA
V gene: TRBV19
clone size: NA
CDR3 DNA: TGTGCCAGTAGTATACCCCAGAGCAATCAGCCCCAGCATTTT
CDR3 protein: CASSIPQSNQPQHF

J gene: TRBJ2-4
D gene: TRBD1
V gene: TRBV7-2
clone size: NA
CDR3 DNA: TGTGCCAGCAGCTTAACCGGGACAGAAAACATTCAGTACTTC
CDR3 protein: CASSLTGTENIQYF

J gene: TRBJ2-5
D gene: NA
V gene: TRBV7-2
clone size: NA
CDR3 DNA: TGTGCCAGCAGCTTAGGTCGGTTGGACCCAGTCCACCTAGAGACCCAGTACTTC
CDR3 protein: CASSLGRLDPVHLETQYF

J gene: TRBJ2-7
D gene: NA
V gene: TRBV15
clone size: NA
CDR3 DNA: TGTGCCACCAGCAGAGATCCGGTTACCACACCCTACTACGAGCAGTACTTC
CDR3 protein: CATSRDPVTTPYYEQYF

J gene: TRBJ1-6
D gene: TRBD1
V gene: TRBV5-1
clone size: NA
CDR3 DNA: TGCGCCAGCAGCCCAGACAGGGCCCTCAATTCACCCCTCCACTTT
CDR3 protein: CASSPDRALNSPLHF

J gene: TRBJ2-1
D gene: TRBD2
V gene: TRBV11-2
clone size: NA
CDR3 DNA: TGTGCCAGCAGCTTAGTAGGAGGGACTAGCTACGTTGAGCAGTTCTTC
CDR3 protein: CASSLVGGTSYVEQFF

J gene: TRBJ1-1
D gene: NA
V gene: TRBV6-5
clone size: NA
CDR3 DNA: TGTGCCAGCACCCGGGCCCTTCGGGACACTGAAGCTTTCTTT
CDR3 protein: CASTRALRDTEAFF

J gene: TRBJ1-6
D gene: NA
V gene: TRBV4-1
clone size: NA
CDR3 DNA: TGCGCCAGCAGCCAAGTTGACAGAGACCTTTCTCCCCTCCACTTT
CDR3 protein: CASSQVDRDLSPLHF

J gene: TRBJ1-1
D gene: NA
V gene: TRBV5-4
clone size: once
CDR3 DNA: TGTGCCAGCAGCTTGGGATATAGGAGGGAAGCTTTCTTT
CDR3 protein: CASSLGYRREAFF

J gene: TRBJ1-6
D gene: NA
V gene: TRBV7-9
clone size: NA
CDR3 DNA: TGTGCCAGCAGCTTAGCGGCGGCAGGGAATTCACCCCTCCACTTT
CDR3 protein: CASSLAAAGNSPLHF

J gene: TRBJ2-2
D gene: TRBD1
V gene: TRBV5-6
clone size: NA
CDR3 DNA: TGTGCCAGCAGCCCGGACAGGGCGCGGCATAACGGGGAGCTGTTTTTT
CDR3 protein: CASSPDRARHNGELFF

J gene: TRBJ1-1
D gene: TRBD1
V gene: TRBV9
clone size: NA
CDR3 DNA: TGTGCCAGCAGGGGACAGGGGATGAACACTGAAGCTTTCTTT
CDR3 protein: CASRGQGMNTEAFF

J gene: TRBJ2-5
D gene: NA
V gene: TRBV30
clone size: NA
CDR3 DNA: TGTGCCTGGAAGGCTGGAGCGACCCAGTACTTC
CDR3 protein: CAWKAGATQYF

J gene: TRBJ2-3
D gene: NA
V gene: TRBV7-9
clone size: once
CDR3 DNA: TGTGCCAGCAGCTCCAGCAATGCGGGAACCACAGATACGCAGTATTTT
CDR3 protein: CASSSSNAGTTDTQYF

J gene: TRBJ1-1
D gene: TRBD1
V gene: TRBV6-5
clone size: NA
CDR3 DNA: TGTGCCACCAGGGGACAGACACTGGGAGCTTTCTTT
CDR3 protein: CATRGQTLGAFF

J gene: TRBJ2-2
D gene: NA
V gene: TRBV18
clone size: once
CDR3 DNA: TGTGCCAGCTCACCACGCAGGGGGGACACCGGGGAGCTGTTTTTT
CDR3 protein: CASSPRRGDTGELFF

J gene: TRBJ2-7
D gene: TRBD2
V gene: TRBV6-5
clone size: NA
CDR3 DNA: TGTGCCAGTACTAGCGGGAGATCCGAGCAGTACTTC
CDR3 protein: CASTSGRSEQYF

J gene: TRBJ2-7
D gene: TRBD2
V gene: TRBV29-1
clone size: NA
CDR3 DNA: TGCAGCGTCGAGACTAGCGAGAGATACGAGCAGTACTTC
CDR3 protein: CSVETSERYEQYF

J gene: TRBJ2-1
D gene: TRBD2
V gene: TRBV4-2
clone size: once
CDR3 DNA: TGTGCCAGCAGCCCGGCGGCGGGCGGGGGGGCCTACAATGAGCAGTTCTTC
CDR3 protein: CASSPAAGGGAYNEQFF

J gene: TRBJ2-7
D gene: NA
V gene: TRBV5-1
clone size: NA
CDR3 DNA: TGCGCCAGCAGCTTTGGAAGGCTGCAAAAGGACGAGCAGTACTTC
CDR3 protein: CASSFGRLQKDEQYF

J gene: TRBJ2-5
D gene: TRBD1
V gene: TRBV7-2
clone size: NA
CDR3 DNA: TGTGCCAGCAGCCCCGCCGGGACAGGGGTGCGAACCCAGTACTTC
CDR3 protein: CASSPAGTGVRTQYF

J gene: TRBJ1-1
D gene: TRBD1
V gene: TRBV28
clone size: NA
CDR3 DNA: TGTGCCAGCAGCGAAACTCTCTGGGACAGGGGTAACGGAGCTTTCTTT
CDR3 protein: CASSETLWDRGNGAFF

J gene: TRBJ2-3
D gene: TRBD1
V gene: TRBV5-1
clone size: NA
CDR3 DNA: TGCGCCAGTAGCTTTACGACAGGGAACACAGATACGCAGTATTTT
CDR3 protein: CASSFTTGNTDTQYF

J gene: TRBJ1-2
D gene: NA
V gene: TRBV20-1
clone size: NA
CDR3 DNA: TGCAGTGCTATTCGAAATGGCTACACCTTC
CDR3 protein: CSAIRNGYTF

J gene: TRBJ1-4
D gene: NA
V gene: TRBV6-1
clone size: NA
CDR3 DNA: TGTGCCAGCCGGGATTGGGCAGGGGCTAATGAAAAACTGTTTTTT
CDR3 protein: CASRDWAGANEKLFF

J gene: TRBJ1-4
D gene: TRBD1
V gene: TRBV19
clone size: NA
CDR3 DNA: TGTGCCAGTAGTCCGACCGGGACAGGGGACGAAAAACTGTTTTTT
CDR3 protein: CASSPTGTGDEKLFF

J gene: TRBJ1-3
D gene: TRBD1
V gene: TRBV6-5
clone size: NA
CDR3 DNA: TGTGCCAGCAGTTCCCCGGGACAGGGGAAAAACACCATATATTTT
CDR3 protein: CASSSPGQGKNTIYF

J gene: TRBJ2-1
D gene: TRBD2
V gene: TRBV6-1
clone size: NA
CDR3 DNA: TGTGCCAGCAGTGTGGAGACTAGCGGGGTCGGGGCCTACAATGAGCAGTTCTTC
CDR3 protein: CASSVETSGVGAYNEQFF

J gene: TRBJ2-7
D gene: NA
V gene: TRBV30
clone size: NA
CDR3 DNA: TGTGCCTGGAGTCCCTTTGGGGGGCCATACGAGCAGTACTTC
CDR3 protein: CAWSPFGGPYEQYF

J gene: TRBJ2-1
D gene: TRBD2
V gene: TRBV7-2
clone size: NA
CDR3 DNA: TGTGCCAGCAAATGGGCGGGAGGCTATGAGCAGTTCTTC
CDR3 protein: CASKWAGGYEQFF

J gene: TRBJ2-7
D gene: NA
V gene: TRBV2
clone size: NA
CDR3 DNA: TGTGCCAGCAGTGATCCCGGGGAGCAGTACTTC
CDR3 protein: CASSDPGEQYF

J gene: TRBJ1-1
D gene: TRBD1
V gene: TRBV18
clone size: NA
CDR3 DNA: TGTGCCAGCTCACTTGGACAGGACACTGAAGCTTTCTTT
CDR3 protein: CASSLGQDTEAFF

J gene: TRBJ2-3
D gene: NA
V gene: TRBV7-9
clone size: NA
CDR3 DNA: TGTGCCAGCAGCTTAGATGCCCCACAGTATTTT
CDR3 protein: CASSLDAPQYF

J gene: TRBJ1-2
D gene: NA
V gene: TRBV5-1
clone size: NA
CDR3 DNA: TGCGCCAGCAGTTGGGAAGGGGATAACTATGGCTACACCTTC
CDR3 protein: CASSWEGDNYGYTF

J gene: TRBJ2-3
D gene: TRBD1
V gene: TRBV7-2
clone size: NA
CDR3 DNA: TGTGCCAGCAGCTTAGGGACAGGCCGCACAGATACGCAGTATTTT
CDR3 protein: CASSLGTGRTDTQYF

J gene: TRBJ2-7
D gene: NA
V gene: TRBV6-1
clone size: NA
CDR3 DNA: TGTGCCAGCATCCCCGTGGAACCTGGGGACGAGCAGTACTTC
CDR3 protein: CASIPVEPGDEQYF

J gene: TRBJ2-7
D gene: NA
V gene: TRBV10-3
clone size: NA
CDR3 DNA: TGTGCCATCAGTCCCGGGAGCGCCTCTTACGAGCAGTACTTC
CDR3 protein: CAISPGSASYEQYF

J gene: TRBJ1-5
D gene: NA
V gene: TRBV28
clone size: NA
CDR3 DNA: TGTGCCAGCAGTTTATGGTCGGACAGCCGAACGAGTCAGCCCCAGCATTTT
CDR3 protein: CASSLWSDSRTSQPQHF

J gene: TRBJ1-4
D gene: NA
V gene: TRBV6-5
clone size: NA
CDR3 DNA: TGTGCCAGCAGTTACAGAGCCGGAAACAATGAAAAACTGTTTTTT
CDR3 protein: CASSYRAGNNEKLFF

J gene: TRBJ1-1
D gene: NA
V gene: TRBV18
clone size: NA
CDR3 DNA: TGTGCCAGCTCAGACACTGAAGCTTTCTTT
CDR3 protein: CASSDTEAFF